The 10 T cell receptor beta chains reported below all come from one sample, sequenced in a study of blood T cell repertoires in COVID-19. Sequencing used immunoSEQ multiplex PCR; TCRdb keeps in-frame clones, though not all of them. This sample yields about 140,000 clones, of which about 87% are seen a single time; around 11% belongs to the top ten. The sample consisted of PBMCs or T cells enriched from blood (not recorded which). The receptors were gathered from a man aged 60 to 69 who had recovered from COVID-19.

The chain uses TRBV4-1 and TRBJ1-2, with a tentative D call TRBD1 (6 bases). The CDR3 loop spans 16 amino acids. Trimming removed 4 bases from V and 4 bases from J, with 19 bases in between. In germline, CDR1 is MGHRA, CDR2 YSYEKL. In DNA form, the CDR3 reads TGCGCCAGCAGCCTAGGAGGTGCAGGACAGAGCTATGGCTACACCTTC. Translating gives CASSLGGAGQSYGYTF.

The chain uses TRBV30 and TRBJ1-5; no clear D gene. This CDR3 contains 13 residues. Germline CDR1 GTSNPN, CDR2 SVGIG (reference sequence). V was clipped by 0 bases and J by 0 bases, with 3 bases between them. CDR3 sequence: CAWSVASNQPQHF. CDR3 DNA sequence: TGTGCCTGGAGTGTAGCTAGCAATCAGCCCCAGCATTTT. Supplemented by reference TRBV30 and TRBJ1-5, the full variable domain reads SQTIHQWPATLVQPVGSPLSLECTVEGTSNPNLYWYRQAAGRGLQLLFYSVGIGQISSEVPQNLSASRPQDRQFILSSKKLLLSDSGFYLCAWSVASNQPQHFGDGTRLSIL.

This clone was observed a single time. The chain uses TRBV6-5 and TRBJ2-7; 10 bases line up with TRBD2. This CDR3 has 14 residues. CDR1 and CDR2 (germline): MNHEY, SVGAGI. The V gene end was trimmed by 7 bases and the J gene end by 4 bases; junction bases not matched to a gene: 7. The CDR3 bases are TGTGCCAGCACCACCGGGACTAGCGTTTACGAGCAGTACTTC. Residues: CASTTGTSVYEQYF.

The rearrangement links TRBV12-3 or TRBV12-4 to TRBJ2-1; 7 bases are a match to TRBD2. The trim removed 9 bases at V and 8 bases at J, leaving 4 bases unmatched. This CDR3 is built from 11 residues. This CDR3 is CASSGGHEQFF. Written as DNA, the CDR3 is TGTGCCAGTTCGGGAGGCCATGAGCAGTTCTTC.

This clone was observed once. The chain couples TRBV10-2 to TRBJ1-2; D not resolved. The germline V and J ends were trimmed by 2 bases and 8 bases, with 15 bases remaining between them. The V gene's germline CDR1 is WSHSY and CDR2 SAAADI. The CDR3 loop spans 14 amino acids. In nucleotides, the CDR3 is TGCGCCAGCAGTGAGGCGGAGGTGGCTGGGGGCTACACCTTC. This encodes CASSEAEVAGGYTF.

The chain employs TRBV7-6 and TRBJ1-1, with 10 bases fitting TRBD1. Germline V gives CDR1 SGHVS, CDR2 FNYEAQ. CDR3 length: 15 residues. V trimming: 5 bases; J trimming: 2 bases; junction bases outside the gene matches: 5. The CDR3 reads CASSPGTGENTEAFF. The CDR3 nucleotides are TGTGCCAGCAGCCCAGGGACAGGGGAAAACACTGAAGCTTTCTTT.

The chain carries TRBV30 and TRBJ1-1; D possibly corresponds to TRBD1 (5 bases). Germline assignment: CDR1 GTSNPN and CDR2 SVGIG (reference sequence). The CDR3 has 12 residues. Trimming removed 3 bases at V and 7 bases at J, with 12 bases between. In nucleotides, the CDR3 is TGTGCCTGGAGCACAGGTGGGGATGAAGCTTTCTTT. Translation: CAWSTGGDEAFF.

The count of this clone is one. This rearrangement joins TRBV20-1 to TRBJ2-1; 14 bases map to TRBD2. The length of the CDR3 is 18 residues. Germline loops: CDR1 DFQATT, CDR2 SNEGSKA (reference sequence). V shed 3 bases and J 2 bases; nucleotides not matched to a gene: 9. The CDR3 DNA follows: TGCAGTGCTAGTCTCGGACTAGCGGGAGGCCCTACCTACAATGAGCAGTTCTTC. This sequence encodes CSASLGLAGGPTYNEQFF.

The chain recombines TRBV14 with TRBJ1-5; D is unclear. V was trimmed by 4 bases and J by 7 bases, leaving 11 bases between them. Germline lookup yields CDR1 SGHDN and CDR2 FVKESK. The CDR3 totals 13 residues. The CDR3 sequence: CASSPQDGQPQHF. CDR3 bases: TGTGCCAGCAGCCCCCAAGATGGCCAGCCCCAGCATTTT.

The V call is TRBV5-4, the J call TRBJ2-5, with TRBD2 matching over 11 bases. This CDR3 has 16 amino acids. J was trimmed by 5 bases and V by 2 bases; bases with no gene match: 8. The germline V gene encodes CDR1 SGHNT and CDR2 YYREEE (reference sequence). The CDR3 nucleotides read TGTGCCAGCAGCTTAGAACTAGCGGGAGTTCGGGAGACCCAGTACTTC. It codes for CASSLELAGVRETQYF.